The 22 T cell receptor beta chains in this list originate from one sample, sequenced in a study of cytomegalovirus exposure and HLA in healthy donors. Some clones are missing from TCRdb's copy, which holds only in-frame ones; the method was immunoSEQ multiplex PCR. Of 150,000 to 200,000 clones detected, approximately 84% appear once; the ten largest clones hold 6% to 9%. Sequenced: PBMCs. The receptor source for this set is a man aged 18 to 35 in good health and CMV-seropositive.

The rearrangement links TRBV29-1 to TRBJ2-1, with 9 bases matching TRBD2. CDR1 and CDR2 from the germline V gene are SQVTM and ANQGSEA. The CDR3 extends over 14 amino acids. Unmatched junction bases numbered 10, after V lost 6 bases and J lost 7 bases. CDR3 nucleotide sequence: TGCAGCGTGTTAGCGGGAGCCAGCAGAAATGAGCAGTTCTTC. Translated, it gives CSVLAGASRNEQFF.

J is TRBJ2-7 and V is TRBV11-3; D is perhaps TRBD1 (5 bases). The CDR3 totals 13 residues. Trimming took 3 bases from V and 2 from J, leaving 8 bases between them. Germline loops: CDR1 SGHNT, CDR2 YENEEA. CDR3 DNA sequence: TGTGCCAGCAGCTTGGGGCAGCCCTACGAGCAGTACTTC. This translates into CASSLGQPYEQYF.

The chain combines TRBV28 with TRBJ2-7, with D possibly being TRBD1 (5 bases). The CDR3 totals 15 residues. V was trimmed by 6 bases and J by 3 bases, leaving 18 bases between them. Germline CDR1 is MDHEN and CDR2 is SYDVKM. This CDR3 is CASSPYRKRIYEQYF. CDR3 coding DNA: TGTGCCAGCAGCCCTTACAGGAAACGAATCTACGAGCAGTACTTC.

The V call is TRBV4-1, the J call TRBJ1-5; D not certain. V gave up 0 bases and J gave up 5 bases, with 11 bases separating them. CDR3 length equals 15 residues. Germline V gives CDR1 MGHRA, CDR2 YSYEKL. CDR3 residues: CASSQESGSDQPQHF. DNA for the CDR3: TGCGCCAGCAGCCAAGAAAGTGGAAGCGATCAGCCCCAGCATTTT.

This chain uses TRBV25-1 with TRBJ2-2; 13 bases match TRBD2. In germline, CDR1 is MGHDK, CDR2 SYGVNS. Trimming at V came to 1 base and at J to 5 bases, leaving 7 bases not matched to a gene. This CDR3 contains 18 residues. The CDR3 reads CASSELLAGGKRTGELFF. Here the CDR3 DNA reads TGTGCCAGCAGTGAATTACTAGCGGGAGGGAAAAGAACCGGGGAGCTGTTTTTT.

This chain joins TRBV7-3 and TRBJ2-3, with TRBD2 matching over 11 bases. Germline V gene sequence: CDR1 SGHTA, CDR2 FQGTGA. Trimming took 2 bases from V and 3 from J; bases not matched to a gene: 1. The CDR3 length is 15 residues. CDR3 residues: CASSLLAGGTDTQYF. The CDR3 DNA reads as TGTGCCAGCAGCTTACTAGCGGGGGGAACAGATACGCAGTATTTT.

As regards this clone: Sequence at one end of the junction differs from germline and may be a read error. The V call is TRBV4-2, the J call TRBJ2-3; 8 bases agree with TRBD2. Germline CDR1 and CDR2: LGHNA and YNFKEQ. The length of the CDR3 is 13 residues. The CDR3 coding sequence is TGTGCCAGCAGCCCCCAATCTAGCGGGTCCCGGCATTTT. As protein: CASSPQSSGSRHF.

The CDR3, as DNA: TGTGCCAGCAGTAAAAGGGCAGGGATGGGCACAGATACGCAGTATTTT. It is translated as CASSKRAGMGTDTQYF. J is TRBJ2-3 and V is TRBV27; a possible D gene is TRBD1 (5 bases). Per germline, CDR1 MNHEY and CDR2 SMNVEV (reference sequence). Deletions cut 5 bases from V and 1 base from J, with 16 bases between. The CDR3 loop spans 16 amino acids.

The chain joins TRBV5-6 to TRBJ2-5, with 9 bases aligning to TRBD2. V lost 0 bases to trimming and J lost 9 bases; unmatched junction nucleotides: 9. The CDR3 spans 15 residues. CDR1 SGHDT and CDR2 YYEEEE come from the germline V gene. The chain's CDR3 is CASSLGLAVLGAQYF. The DNA for the CDR3 is TGTGCCAGCAGCTTGGGACTAGCGGTCCTGGGGGCCCAGTACTTC.

This chain uses TRBV7-9 with TRBJ2-1; TRBD2 matches at 8 bases. Trimming cost V 5 bases and J 7 bases; bases outside gene matches: 10. This CDR3 has 15 amino acids. Germline CDR1 and CDR2: SEHNR and FQNEAQ (reference sequence). The CDR3 nucleotides read TGTGCCAGCAGCAAAGGGCGGGAGGCCCTAAATGAGCAGTTCTTC. Its translation: CASSKGREALNEQFF.

The rearrangement joins TRBV15 to TRBJ1-1; 8 bases agree with TRBD1. There are 15 residues in the CDR3. The ends lost 3 bases at V and 6 bases at J; junction bases unmatched: 9. Germline CDR1 and CDR2: LNHNV and YYDKDF (reference sequence). The CDR3 DNA sequence: TGTGCCACCAGCAGGACAGGGGAGCGTCGCCCTGAAGCTTTCTTT. Its protein is CATSRTGERRPEAFF.

The chain recombines TRBV25-1 with TRBJ1-2; 8 bases align to TRBD1. Germline CDR1 reads MGHDK; CDR2 reads SYGVNS. J lost 4 bases, V lost 6 bases, and 4 bases had no gene match. The CDR3 runs 13 residues. Written as DNA, the CDR3 is TGTGCCAGCAGGAGGGACAGGTCCTATGGCTACACCTTC. Translating gives CASRRDRSYGYTF.

The chain recombines TRBV6-1 with TRBJ2-1, with 7 bases that match TRBD1. Trimming at V came to 10 bases and at J to 0 bases, leaving 9 bases not matched to a gene. CDR1 is MNHNS, CDR2 SASEGT, per germline. The CDR3 has 15 amino acids. In nucleotides, the CDR3 is TGTGCCACCCAAGGGACAGTAAGCTCCTACAATGAGCAGTTCTTC. It yields the protein CATQGTVSSYNEQFF.

The chain combines TRBV12-2 with TRBJ2-5; TRBD2, the D gene given by the table, was not confirmed from the DNA. TRBV12-2 is a listed pseudogene. The length of the CDR3 is 16 residues. CDR3 coding DNA: TGTGCAAGTCGCCCCCGGACTAGCGGGAGAGGAGAGACCCAGTACTTC. Its protein is CASRPRTSGRGETQYF.

The gene calls are TRBV5-1 and TRBJ2-6, with TRBD2 matching 8 bases. CDR1 and CDR2 (germline): SGHRS, YFSETQ. Losses at the gene ends were 1 base for V and 2 bases for J; bases not matched to a gene: 11. The CDR3 is made up of 19 amino acids. The CDR3 loop reads CASSLWGSSGSTGANVLTF. The CDR3 coding sequence is TGCGCCAGCAGCTTGTGGGGGTCCAGCGGGAGTACTGGGGCCAACGTCCTGACTTTC.

The chain has TRBV2 and TRBJ2-5; 12 nucleotides align to TRBD1. Germline V CDR1 and CDR2: SNHLY, FYNNEI. V trimming: 3 bases; J trimming: 5 bases; junction bases outside the gene matches: 4. CDR3 length: 15 residues. As DNA, the CDR3 is TGTGCCAGCAGTGAGGGACAGGGGGCTAGGGAGACCCAGTACTTC. Translation: CASSEGQGARETQYF.

The chain has TRBV10-3 and TRBJ1-5; D is unresolved. V lost 7 bases to trimming and J lost 2 bases, with 9 bases between them. CDR1 and CDR2 (germline): ENHRY, SYGVKD. CDR3 length: 13 residues. CDR3 loop: CAIIATGNQPQHF. In DNA, the CDR3 is TGTGCCATCATCGCCACAGGCAATCAGCCCCAGCATTTT.

This chain connects TRBV5-1 to TRBJ2-1, with TRBD2 identical over 11 bases. J lost 0 bases, V lost 3 bases, and 2 bases had no gene match. The CDR3 is 16 amino acids. Per the germline V gene, CDR1 is SGHRS and CDR2 is YFSETQ. For the CDR3, the DNA is TGCGCCAGCAGCTCCACTAGCGGGAGCTCCTACAATGAGCAGTTCTTC. Translated, it gives CASSSTSGSSYNEQFF.

This chain joins TRBV2 and TRBJ2-3, with 8 bases identical to TRBD2. Unmatched junction bases numbered 5, after V lost 6 bases and J lost 0 bases. The CDR3 loop spans 15 amino acids. The germline CDR1 and CDR2 sequences are SNHLY and FYNNEI. CDR3 sequence (DNA): TGTGCCAGCAGGCCCGTAGCGGGAAGCACAGATACGCAGTATTTT. It yields the protein CASRPVAGSTDTQYF.

The genes are TRBV12-1 and TRBJ2-7; the tabulated D call, TRBD2, remains unverified against the DNA. TRBV12-1 is marked as a pseudogene. The CDR3 consists of 17 residues. The DNA for the CDR3 is TGTGCCAGCAGAGACCTAGAACTAGCGGGGGGCTCCTACGAGCAGTACTTC. Protein sequence: CASRDLELAGGSYEQYF.

The chain employs TRBV4-3 and TRBJ1-1; TRBD1 matches 8 bases. J lost 1 base, V lost 4 bases, and 5 bases had no gene match. This CDR3 region has 15 residues. Looked up from germline, CDR1 is LGHNA and CDR2 is YSLEER. CDR3: CASSLRTGPNTEAFF. In DNA form, the CDR3 reads TGCGCCAGCAGCCTCCGGACAGGGCCGAACACTGAAGCTTTCTTT.

The rearrangement joins TRBV11-3 to TRBJ2-2, with TRBD2 as a possible D gene (5 bases). The length of the CDR3 is 14 residues. CDR1 and CDR2 (germline): SGHNT, YENEEA. The V end lost 3 bases, the J end lost 5 bases, and 10 bases lay between the germline ends. The CDR3 DNA reads as TGTGCCAGCAGCTTGATACTAGGGACCGGGGAGCTGTTTTTT. Translated: CASSLILGTGELFF.